This T cell receptor (beta chain) was captured by sequencing in a study of a mutant IDH1 vaccine in newly diagnosed glioma. In the study overall: Patients arrived already treated with radiotherapy, temozolomide, or both, most having had both.

Only in-frame clones appear in the TCRdb table, and some are missing; sequencing was by immunoSEQ multiplex PCR. The table records tens of thousands of clones, approximately 86% of them present only once. The time point was: week 47, end of study. Doses of 300 ug of mutant IDH1 20-mer peptide were given with topical imiquimod. The CDR3 is made up of 13 amino acids. Germline CDR1 reads MGHDK; CDR2 reads SYGVNS. The germline V and J ends were trimmed by 7 bases and 5 bases, with 14 bases remaining between them. Remarks on this clone: What it recognizes is unknown.

Sequencing used PBMCs, obtained from a glioma patient whose treatment included an IDH1 peptide vaccine. This sequence joins TRBV25-1 and TRBJ1-2; D not certain. This clonotype originated in a young man with glioma. Some clones in this sample may be carry-over from other donors' samples. The CDR3 loop reads CASTPGSAYGYTF. For the CDR3, the DNA is TGTGCCAGCACCCCCGGCAGCGCTTATGGCTACACCTTC.